The 9 T cell receptor beta chains in this list originate from one sample, sequenced in a study of cytomegalovirus exposure and HLA in healthy donors. Primers for the PCR totalled 60 Vbeta and 13 Jbeta. TCRdb keeps only in-frame clones here, not all; method: immunoSEQ multiplex PCR. This sample carries about 140,000 clones, 55% to 85% of them seen once, and the ten largest clones take over 2%. Sequencing was done on a sample of PBMCs. The receptors come from a middle-aged man in good health and CMV-seronegative.

The sample holds a few counts of this clone. The genes are TRBV2 and TRBJ2-1; 8 bases align to TRBD1. The V gene's germline CDR1 is SNHLY and CDR2 FYNNEI. J gave up 9 bases and V 6 bases, and 13 bases lay outside the gene matches. The CDR3 covers 15 residues. CDR3 region: CASRLQGGEWGEQFF. The CDR3 coding sequence is TGTGCCAGCAGACTACAGGGGGGAGAGTGGGGTGAGCAGTTCTTC. Using reference TRBV2 and TRBJ2-1 for the parts outside the CDR3, the full variable domain is EPEVTQTPSHQVTQMGQEVILRCVPISNHLYFYWYRQILGQKVEFLVSFYNNEISEKSEIFDDQFSVERPDGSNFTLKIRSTKLEDSAMYFCASRLQGGEWGEQFFGPGTRLTVL.

The chain joins TRBV29-1 to TRBJ2-1, with a tentative D call TRBD2 (5 bases). The V gene lost 0 bases and the J gene lost 7 bases, with 19 bases spanning the gap. The CDR3 consists of 16 residues. Germline V gene data show CDR1 as SQVTM and CDR2 as ANQGSEA. For the CDR3, the DNA is TGCAGCGTTGAAGAGACCCGAGGGAGCGTAGGGAATGAGCAGTTCTTC. It specifies CSVEETRGSVGNEQFF.

Written as DNA, the CDR3 is TGTGCCAGCAGCTTAGAGAGGGGACAGGTCATATTGACCGGGGAGCTGTTTTTT. This codes for CASSLERGQVILTGELFF. The V and J genes are TRBV7-2 and TRBJ2-2; 8 nucleotides line up with TRBD1. The CDR3 spans 18 residues. V trimming: 1 base; J trimming: 5 bases; junction bases outside the gene matches: 12. CDR1 SGHTA and CDR2 FQGNSA come from the germline V gene.

This chain uses TRBV5-6 with TRBJ2-5; TRBD1 agrees at 8 bases. The CDR3 loop spans 14 amino acids. V was clipped by 3 bases and J by 5 bases; unmatched bases: 6. The V gene's germline CDR1 is SGHDT and CDR2 YYEEEE. The CDR3 DNA follows: TGTGCCAGCAGCTGGGGGACAGGAAGGGAGACCCAGTACTTC. Amino acid sequence: CASSWGTGRETQYF.

The chain combines TRBV19 with TRBJ1-4; 8 bases agree with TRBD1. The CDR3 spans 16 residues. J lost 8 bases, V lost 3 bases, and 11 bases had no gene match. CDR1 LNHDA and CDR2 SQIVND come from the germline V gene (reference sequence). The CDR3 region is CASSIFPTGGGEKLFF. The CDR3 nucleotides read TGTGCCAGTAGTATCTTCCCTACAGGGGGTGGGGAAAAACTGTTTTTT. Full variable domain (outside the CDR3, taken from reference TRBV19 and TRBJ1-4): DGGITQSPKYLFRKEGQNVTLSCEQNLNHDAMYWYRQDPGQGLRLIYYSQIVNDFQKGDIAEGYSVSREKKESFPLTVTSAQKNPTAFYLCASSIFPTGGGEKLFFGSGTQLSVL.

CDR3 DNA sequence: TGCGCCAGCAGCTTGGCCACTCGGGGGGTTACTGAAGCTTTCTTT. Residues: CASSLATRGVTEAFF. V and J are TRBV5-1 and TRBJ1-1, with D possibly matching TRBD1 (5 bases). The CDR3 contains 15 residues. Germline V lookup: CDR1 SGHRS, CDR2 YFSETQ. V gave up 0 bases and J gave up 5 bases, with 14 bases separating them.

This clone was found once. This chain joins TRBV7-6 and TRBJ2-5; D gene unclear. Germline V CDR1 and CDR2: SGHVS, FNYEAQ. The V end was cut by 5 bases, the J end by 0 bases, with 7 bases between. CDR3 length: 13 residues. The CDR3 is CASSPRYQETQYF. For the CDR3, the DNA is TGTGCCAGCAGCCCGAGATACCAAGAGACCCAGTACTTC.

This clone was picked up one time. The rearrangement joins TRBV5-1 to TRBJ1-4; possibly TRBD1 for D (6 bases). CDR1 SGHRS and CDR2 YFSETQ come from the germline V gene. The CDR3 has 14 residues. Trimming left V 1 base short and J 4 bases short, with 8 bases between. This CDR3 reads CASSLRTDNEKLFF. CDR3 sequence (DNA): TGCGCCAGCAGCTTGAGGACAGATAATGAAAAACTGTTTTTT.

The CDR3 protein is CASSGDFRSDTQYF. DNA of the CDR3: TGCGCCAGCAGTGGGGACTTTCGGTCAGATACGCAGTATTTT. The V gene is TRBV10-2, the J gene TRBJ2-3, with D maybe TRBD2 (6 bases). The CDR3 spans 14 residues. With 4 bases removed from V and 4 bases from J, the gap between germline ends came to 12 bases. CDR1 and CDR2 (germline): WSHSY, SAAADI.